Below are 29 T cell receptor beta chains sequenced from a single sample in a study of post-analysis software for immune sequencing data. What these receptors recognize is not known. Overall study results and limits: Roughly five TRBV segments were more frequent in patients than controls; TRBV5-6, TRBV5-1 and TRBV20-1 belonged to this group.

Libraries were made from TCR beta cDNA, and they carried unique molecular identifiers. TCRdb recomputed calls from the PCR reads with MiXCR, one row per CDR3 protein. The sample comprises about 460,000 distinct CDR3 sequences, less than 45% of which are singletons, and around 10% rests with the top ten. Sequenced sample: blood. These receptors came from a girl aged 5-17 years with multiple sclerosis.

The chain combines TRBV29-1 with TRBJ2-7; 8 nucleotides match TRBD2. J was trimmed by 4 bases and V by 6 bases; bases with no gene match: 8. Germline lookup yields CDR1 SQVTM and CDR2 ANQGSEA. The CDR3 sequence is 13 residues long. The CDR3 here is CSVESGSGYEQYF. For the CDR3, the DNA is TGCAGCGTGGAAAGCGGGAGTGGGTACGAGCAGTACTTC.

V is TRBV15 and J is TRBJ1-1; D is uncertain. CDR3 length: 15 residues. V was trimmed by 0 bases and J by 1 base, leaving 9 bases between them. Germline V gene data show CDR1 as LNHNV and CDR2 as YYDKDF (reference sequence). The CDR3 DNA reads as TGTGCCACCAGCAGAGATGGTCAGCCGAACACTGAAGCTTTCTTT. Translating it yields CATSRDGQPNTEAFF.

The rearrangement joins TRBV5-1 to TRBJ2-2; D is perhaps TRBD2 (5 bases). V lost 6 bases and J lost 4, with 22 bases in between. The germline V gene has CDR1 SGHRS and CDR2 YFSETQ. This CDR3 spans 17 amino acids. The CDR3 bases are TGCGCCAGCATGGCTAGCCCTCTTGTTCTAGTCACCGGGGAGCTGTTTTTT. Its translation is CASMASPLVLVTGELFF. The full variable domain, its missing parts supplied by reference TRBV5-1 and TRBJ2-2, is KAGVTQTPRYLIKTRGQQVTLSCSPISGHRSVSWYQQTPGQGLQFLFEYFSETQRNKGNFPGRFSGRQFSNSRSEMNVSTLELGDSALYLCASMASPLVLVTGELFFGEGSRLTVL.

This clonotype has only a few counts. V usage is TRBV25-1 and J usage is TRBJ1-1; 8 nucleotides line up with TRBD1. The CDR3 loop spans 15 amino acids. In germline, CDR1 is MGHDK, CDR2 SYGVNS. V gave up 1 base and J gave up 1 base; unmatched junction bases: 2. The CDR3 sequence: CASSELGTGNTEAFF. CDR3 sequence (DNA): TGTGCCAGCAGTGAATTGGGGACAGGGAACACTGAAGCTTTCTTT.

This clonotype was found a few times. This chain links TRBV5-1 with TRBJ2-1, with D possibly called TRBD1 or TRBD2 (6 bases each). This CDR3 spans 14 amino acids. V shed 2 bases and J shed 11 bases, with 17 bases lying between them. The germline CDR1 and CDR2 sequences are SGHRS and YFSETQ. In DNA, the CDR3 is TGCGCCAGCAGCTTCGGGGTGGAGGGGGGCCAGCAGTTCTTC. Residues: CASSFGVEGGQQFF.

The rearrangement links TRBV20-1 to TRBJ1-1; D call uncertain. V was clipped by 3 bases and J by 1 base, with 12 bases between them. The CDR3 loop spans 14 amino acids. Germline loops: CDR1 DFQATT, CDR2 SNEGSKA (reference sequence). CDR3 sequence (DNA): TGCAGTGCTAGCTTCCCGATGTCGAACACTGAAGCTTTCTTT. This translates into CSASFPMSNTEAFF.

The chain has TRBV10-3 and TRBJ2-7; no clear D. The V gene's germline CDR1 is ENHRY and CDR2 SYGVKD. The CDR3 consists of 13 residues. Trimming removed 0 bases at V and 3 bases at J, with 6 bases between. CDR3 coding DNA: TGTGCCATCAGTGAGTCTCGCGGCTACGAGCAGTACTTC. It encodes CAISESRGYEQYF.

In this sample, this clonotype turned up a few times. CDR3 sequence (DNA): TGTGCCAGCAGTCTGGGACTAGCGGTCAATGAGCAGTTCTTC. As protein: CASSLGLAVNEQFF. The chain recombines TRBV27 with TRBJ2-1; 11 nucleotides agree with TRBD2. From germline, CDR1 is MNHEY and CDR2 SMNVEV (reference sequence). V was clipped by 5 bases and J by 6 bases; unmatched bases: 3. The CDR3 has 14 residues.

The chain couples TRBV7-9 to TRBJ2-4; D remains ambiguous. CDR1 is SEHNR, CDR2 FQNEAQ, per germline (reference sequence). The CDR3 has 12 residues. V lost 5 bases to trimming and J lost 9 bases, with 11 bases between them. The CDR3 DNA is TGTGCCAGCAGCCCAAGTGTTGGCATTCAGTACTTC. The encoded protein is CASSPSVGIQYF.

The V gene is TRBV9, the J gene TRBJ2-4, with 8 bases matching TRBD2. V trimming: 0 bases; J trimming: 14 bases; junction bases outside the gene matches: 7. Germline V gives CDR1 SGDLS, CDR2 YYNGEE. There are 13 residues in the CDR3. CDR3 coding DNA: TGTGCCAGCAGCGTAGATGGTAGCGGGGACAAGTACTTC. Translation gives CASSVDGSGDKYF. Variable domain in full (rest from reference TRBV9 and TRBJ2-4): DSGVTQTPKHLITATGQRVTLRCSPRSGDLSVYWYQQSLDQGLQFLIQYYNGEERAKGNILERFSAQQFPDLHSELNLSSLELGDSALYFCASSVDGSGDKYFGAGTRLSVL.

The sample holds many counts of this clonotype. This rearrangement joins TRBV6-1 to TRBJ1-5; 8 bases match TRBD1. In germline, CDR1 is MNHNS, CDR2 SASEGT. CDR3 length: 15 residues. V was pared by 6 bases and J by 0 bases, with 4 bases of the junction left unmatched. The CDR3 region is CASSAGGYSNQPQHF. The CDR3, as DNA: TGTGCCAGCAGCGCAGGGGGCTATAGCAATCAGCCCCAGCATTTT.

The rearrangement links TRBV15 to TRBJ1-1, with D perhaps matching TRBD1 (5 bases). CDR3 size: 13 residues. Trimming cost V 0 bases and J 8 bases, with 10 bases left between them. Germline V gene data show CDR1 as LNHNV and CDR2 as YYDKDF (reference sequence). In DNA form, the CDR3 reads TGTGCCACCAGCAGAGATAGGGGTGGGGAAGCTTTCTTT. This encodes CATSRDRGGEAFF. The full variable domain, rest sourced from reference TRBV15 and TRBJ1-1, is DAMVIQNPRYQVTQFGKPVTLSCSQTLNHNVMYWYQQKSSQAPKLLFHYYDKDFNNEADTPDNFQSRRPNTSFCFLDIRSPGLGDTAMYLCATSRDRGGEAFFGQGTRLTVV.

This clonotype was seen a few times. The chain recombines TRBV13 with TRBJ2-7; 9 positions agree with TRBD1. J gave up 3 bases and V 4 bases, and 4 bases lay outside the gene matches. The CDR3 totals 14 residues. Looked up from germline, CDR1 is PRHDT and CDR2 is FYEKMQ (reference sequence). CDR3 bases: TGTGCCAGCAGCTCGGGACAGGGACACTACGAGCAGTACTTC. Protein: CASSSGQGHYEQYF.

The chain carries TRBV12-3 or TRBV12-4 and TRBJ2-7; no firm D call. This CDR3 contains 12 residues. With 4 bases removed from V and 7 bases from J, the gap between germline ends came to 11 bases. The CDR3 region has the DNA TGTGCCAGCAGTTCCCTTGAAGAAGAGCAGTACTTC. It translates to CASSSLEEEQYF.

The chain is built from TRBV7-9 and TRBJ2-6; D may be TRBD2 (5 bases). Trimming took off 2 bases at V and 3 bases at J, with 11 bases between the two ends. Germline V CDR1 and CDR2: SEHNR, FQNEAQ (reference sequence). The CDR3 is 16 amino acids. CDR3: CASSLRTPVGANVLTF. The CDR3 nucleotides are TGTGCCAGCAGCTTACGGACTCCTGTTGGGGCCAACGTCCTGACTTTC.

This clonotype was found once. The chain joins TRBV9 to TRBJ1-1; D unclear. The germline V gene has CDR1 SGDLS and CDR2 YYNGEE. The CDR3 spans 12 residues. Trimming stripped 4 bases from V and 4 bases from J, with 8 bases between. The DNA of the CDR3 is TGTGCCAGCAGCCCTATTGGCACTGAAGCTTTCTTT. Translated: CASSPIGTEAFF. Supplemented by reference TRBV9 and TRBJ1-1, the full variable domain reads DSGVTQTPKHLITATGQRVTLRCSPRSGDLSVYWYQQSLDQGLQFLIQYYNGEERAKGNILERFSAQQFPDLHSELNLSSLELGDSALYFCASSPIGTEAFFGQGTRLTVV.

This clonotype was observed a few times. V gene TRBV20-1 combines with J gene TRBJ2-6; TRBD1 matches at 11 bases. V trimming: 0 bases; J trimming: 0 bases; junction bases outside the gene matches: 7. The CDR3 has 19 amino acids. Germline V gene sequence: CDR1 DFQATT, CDR2 SNEGSKA (reference sequence). For the CDR3, the DNA is TGCAGTGCTAGAGACGAGGTGGGGACAGGGGGCTCTGGGGCCAACGTCCTGACTTTC. Its translation is CSARDEVGTGGSGANVLTF.

The CDR3 protein is CSARYSSGADTQYF. The CDR3 region has the DNA TGCAGTGCTAGATATTCAAGCGGGGCGGATACGCAGTATTTT. The genes are TRBV20-1 and TRBJ2-3; 7 bases fit TRBD2. Germline V lookup: CDR1 DFQATT, CDR2 SNEGSKA (reference sequence). This CDR3 has 14 residues. The junction had 8 bases not matched to a gene; V was cut back by 2 bases and J by 6 bases.

V and J are TRBV27 and TRBJ2-7, with no clear D. V was clipped by 0 bases and J by 2 bases, with 11 bases between them. Per the germline V gene, CDR1 is MNHEY and CDR2 is SMNVEV (reference sequence). The CDR3 is made up of 15 amino acids. CDR3 sequence: CASSLSVAVPYEQYF. CDR3 nucleotide sequence: TGTGCCAGCAGTTTATCAGTTGCGGTTCCCTACGAGCAGTACTTC.

This chain connects TRBV12-3 or TRBV12-4 to TRBJ2-7; 10 bases match TRBD2. J gave up 5 bases and V 3 bases, and 4 bases lay outside the gene matches. The CDR3 consists of 14 residues. CDR3 DNA sequence: TGTGCCAGCAGTTTCGAGCGGGAGGGCGACGAGCAGTACTTC. It is translated as CASSFEREGDEQYF.

This clonotype showed up just a few times. The chain couples TRBV5-6 to TRBJ2-6, with 7 bases matching TRBD2. The germline gives CDR1 SGHDT, CDR2 YYEEEE. Germline trimming cut 2 bases from V and 1 base from J; bases unmatched to any gene: 6. The CDR3 extends over 17 amino acids. This CDR3 is CASSFGLGGSGANVLTF. The CDR3 nucleotides read TGTGCCAGCAGCTTTGGCCTGGGAGGGTCTGGGGCCAACGTCCTGACTTTC.

The chain uses TRBV5-1 and TRBJ2-1; no firm D call. This CDR3 contains 14 residues. V was pared by 0 bases and J by 4 bases, with 8 bases between. CDR1 is SGHRS, CDR2 YFSETQ, per germline. CDR3 protein: CASSLASEYNEQFF. The CDR3 nucleotides are TGCGCCAGCAGCTTGGCTTCCGAATACAATGAGCAGTTCTTC. The variable domain in full, completed from reference TRBV5-1 and TRBJ2-1, reads KAGVTQTPRYLIKTRGQQVTLSCSPISGHRSVSWYQQTPGQGLQFLFEYFSETQRNKGNFPGRFSGRQFSNSRSEMNVSTLELGDSALYLCASSLASEYNEQFFGPGTRLTVL.

The chain employs TRBV11-2 and TRBJ2-5, with TRBD2 identical over 7 bases. CDR1 and CDR2 from the germline V gene are SGHAT and FQNNGV. This CDR3 region has 15 residues. Trimming took 1 base from V and 5 from J; bases not matched to a gene: 7. The CDR3 DNA follows: TGTGCCAGCAGCTTAGGGGGGGGTAGCGGCGAGACCCAGTACTTC. This translates into CASSLGGGSGETQYF. Supplemented by reference TRBV11-2 and TRBJ2-5, the full variable domain reads EAGVAQSPRYKIIEKRQSVAFWCNPISGHATLYWYQQILGQGPKLLIQFQNNGVVDDSQLPKDRFSAERLKGVDSTLKIQPAKLEDSAVYLCASSLGGGSGETQYFGPGTRLLVL.

This chain connects TRBV15 to TRBJ2-5, with D hard to call. CDR3 length: 10 residues. Germline lookup yields CDR1 LNHNV and CDR2 YYDKDF (reference sequence). The ends were cut back, 9 bases at V and 4 bases at J, with 6 bases in the middle. The CDR3 DNA sequence: TGTGCCACGGGATTAGAGACCCAGTACTTC. Protein: CATGLETQYF.

This clonotype was observed a few times. CDR3 residues: CASSLRGILPTNNEQFF. CDR3 in DNA: TGTGCCAGCAGCTTAAGGGGTATACTCCCAACCAACAATGAGCAGTTCTTC. The V and J genes are TRBV7-9 and TRBJ2-1, with a tentative D call TRBD1 (5 bases). The V and J ends lost 2 bases and 5 bases respectively, with 19 bases between them. The CDR3 sequence is 17 residues long. Germline V CDR1 and CDR2: SEHNR, FQNEAQ (reference sequence).

The table lists this clonotype with many counts. The chain recombines TRBV5-1 with TRBJ2-7; a possible D gene is TRBD1 (6 bases). V lost 4 bases and J 3 bases, leaving 8 bases between the germline ends. The V gene's germline CDR1 is SGHRS and CDR2 YFSETQ. This CDR3 region has 12 residues. The DNA for the CDR3 is TGCGCCAGCAGCCTACAGGGCTACGAGCAGTACTTC. Its protein is CASSLQGYEQYF.

The chain links TRBV18 to TRBJ2-1; D ambiguous. The germline gives CDR1 KGHSH, CDR2 LQKENI. The CDR3 spans 18 residues. V shed 3 bases and J shed 0 bases, with 18 bases lying between them. The CDR3 DNA is TGTGCCAGCTCACCGAAACAGCTCGCTTTGCTCTCCTACAATGAGCAGTTCTTC. Residues: CASSPKQLALLSYNEQFF.

This clonotype was seen just once. The V gene is TRBV20-1, the J gene TRBJ2-1; D not certain. Trimming took off 0 bases at V and 8 bases at J, with 5 bases between the two ends. The germline gives CDR1 DFQATT, CDR2 SNEGSKA (reference sequence). The CDR3 totals 11 residues. The CDR3 is CSAREVDEQFF. In DNA, the CDR3 is TGCAGTGCTAGAGAAGTGGATGAGCAGTTCTTC.

Details on this clonotype: The conserved closing phenylalanine or tryptophan is absent in this CDR3, likely reflecting a read error. The rearrangement links TRBV5-6 to TRBJ2-7; D perhaps matches TRBD1 (6 bases). Trimming pared 0 bases from V and 2 bases from J, leaving 12 bases between. This CDR3 comprises 15 residues. CDR1 and CDR2 (germline): SGHDT, YYEEEE. The CDR3 nucleotides read TGTGCCAGCAGCTTGGCTGCAGGGGAAGCCTACGAGCAGTACTTG. Protein product: CASSLAAGEAYEQYL.